This TCR beta chain was found in a study of chemoradiotherapy in HPV16-positive cancers. Sequencing used immunoSEQ multiplex PCR; TCRdb keeps in-frame clones, though not all of them. Of roughly 21,000 clones in the sample, approximately 87% were seen once. This sample comprised blood, obtained from a patient who underwent chemoradiotherapy. The clonotype comes from a human donor with HPV-associated anogenital cancer.

CDR3: CASTGTIRGAQYF. Here the CDR3 DNA reads TGTGCCAGCACCGGGACGATCCGAGGGGCCCAGTACTTC. The V gene is TRBV6-1, the J gene TRBJ2-5; D tentatively fits TRBD1 or TRBD2 (5 bases each). Looked up from germline, CDR1 is MNHNS and CDR2 is SASEGT. CDR3 length equals 13 residues. Trimming took 7 bases from V and 9 from J, leaving 18 bases between them.